This TCR beta chain is drawn from a study of early T cells in non-severe SARS-CoV-2 infection (dated by TCRdb to about 2021). About the full investigation: Because TCR sequencing was done on bulk RNA from unsorted whole blood, the alpha and beta chains could not be paired.

The method was 5' RACE. The data were produced on a NextSeq 500. In the TCR library protocol, unique molecular identifiers were attached to individual cDNA molecules to correct for PCR bias and sequencing error. Sequencing covered both TCR alpha and beta chains, and within each sample the abundances of alpha and beta sequences were tightly co-correlated. Per the authors' processing: Decombinator V4 was used to annotate the V gene, J gene and CDR3 of the TCR sequences. TCRs were defined as expanded if a significant change between any two time points was detected under a Poisson model with p below 0.0001. TCR abundances were normalised to the total number of TCRs sequenced per sample and were expressed as counts per million. TRAV1-2 paired with TRAJ12, TRAJ20 or TRAJ33 defined MAIT TCRs, while TRAV10 paired with TRAJ18 defined iNKT TCRs. A search of VDJdb, accessed on 1 November 2021, was run for TCRs annotated to CMV, EBV and SARS-CoV-2, with TCRs annotated for multiple antigens excluded. The raw public data were reprocessed by TCRdb itself: fastp quality trimming at Q25, MiXCR clonotype calling, in-frame beta chains only. Entries that share a CDR3 protein sequence are merged under the most common genes and DNA. For this entry, the V and J calls and clone size follow TCRdb and not the study's own pipeline. The sample table records about 49,000 distinct CDR3 sequences; about 4% of these occur just once. 6% of the sample lies in the top ten.

Spanning cysteine to phenylalanine, the CDR3 consists of 12 amino acids. The CDR3 DNA has 36 bases and is translated from base 1. The trim is 3 bases for V and 8 bases for J, with a gap of 10 bases between the germline ends. The germline V gene (reference sequence) provides CDR1 GTSNPN and CDR2 SVGIG. This was a case-control study nested in a cohort of healthcare workers in London, UK, who had nasopharyngeal swab PCR tests and blood samples taken every week. Between 23 and 31 March 2020, the week of the UK lockdown, healthcare workers were enrolled and then followed up weekly for as long as 16 weeks. This clonotype was counted a few times. No antigen is known for it. Base qualities were left out, and no much larger clone turns up one base away. Points the paper makes about the study in general: VDJdb matching was skewed toward anti-spike CD8 responses, so virus-specific expansions were likely underestimated and private and CD4 specificities were missed.

The TCR comes from an adult who was a healthcare worker with PCR-confirmed SARS-CoV-2 infection or an uninfected control (not recorded which). The sequencing sample was made of whole blood. Recombination linked TRBV30 to TRBJ2-2; the D gene is not confidently resolved. The nucleotides are TGTGCCTGGAGAAGGACCGAGGGGGAGCTGTTTTTT. It encodes CAWRRTEGELFF.